This T cell receptor beta chain was obtained from a study of shared clonotypes between healthy human individuals. Study details: Per donor, CD8 memory used one plate, CD8 naive used two, CD4 memory used three and CD4 naive used three.

A note on this clone: Its matching antigen is unknown.

Broader study findings: The donor pool, a small one, limited the genetic and exposure-history diversity represented.

CD45RO-negative, CCR7-positively selected cells formed the naive CD8 fraction, excluding terminally differentiated effector memory CD45RA+ cells. The donors, all of them Caucasian adults, lived in Nashville, Tennessee. V dropped 1 base and J dropped 3; count of bases not matched to a gene: 6. The V gene's germline CDR1 is SGDLS and CDR2 YYNGEE. This CDR3 region has 15 residues. TCRdb's table, derived via immunoSEQ multiplex PCR, lists solely in-frame clones and lacks some. The table has 500,000 to 700,000 clones, 85% to 95% seen once. Source material: naive CD8+ T cells sorted from blood. The sequence derives from a woman between 25 and 40 years old in good health. V is TRBV9 and J is TRBJ1-1; 7 nucleotides match TRBD1. CDR3 protein: CASSVLRGPDTEAFF. DNA for the CDR3: TGTGCCAGCAGCGTACTAAGGGGGCCCGACACTGAAGCTTTCTTT.